This passage covers 25 T cell receptor beta chains from one sample sequenced in a study of blood T cell repertoires in COVID-19. The method was immunoSEQ multiplex PCR; TCRdb's version includes in-frame clones alone and lacks a portion of them. The sample includes under 350,000 clones, around nine tenths of them seen just once. Sequenced: PBMCs or T cells enriched from blood (not recorded which). The source of these receptors is a woman aged 40 to 50 who had recovered from COVID-19.

This chain links TRBV4-1 with TRBJ1-1; TRBD1 is a possible D gene (6 bases). This CDR3 is built from 14 residues. CDR1 is MGHRA, CDR2 YSYEKL, per germline. The ends were cut back, 4 bases at V and 2 bases at J, with 11 bases in the middle. The CDR3 DNA reads TGCGCCAGCAGCCGAAGGACAGTTAACACTGAAGCTTTCTTT. This encodes CASSRRTVNTEAFF.

This sequence joins TRBV3-1 (or the pseudogene TRBV3-2) and TRBJ2-3; D may be TRBD2 (5 bases). This CDR3 is 15 amino acids long. V was clipped by 4 bases and J by 1 base, with 12 bases between them. Germline lookup yields CDR1 LGHDT and CDR2 YNNKEL (reference sequence). The CDR3 DNA is TGTGCCAGCAGCCCTCGATCCGGGGGCACAGATACGCAGTATTTT. Its translation: CASSPRSGGTDTQYF.

In the case of this clone: The sample holds other DNA sequences that translate to the same CDR3. V gene TRBV19 combines with J gene TRBJ1-1; no definite D call. V was cut by 2 bases and J by 0 bases, with 7 bases left in between. Germline values: CDR1 LNHDA, CDR2 SQIVND (reference sequence). The CDR3 consists of 14 residues. The CDR3 loop is CASSINSLNTEAFF. The CDR3 DNA reads TGTGCCAGTAGTATAAACAGCTTGAACACTGAAGCTTTCTTT.

The rearrangement links TRBV19 to TRBJ2-7, with 9 nucleotides matching TRBD1. CDR3 length equals 16 residues. Trimming at V came to 4 bases and at J to 2 bases, leaving 9 bases not matched to a gene. Germline V gives CDR1 LNHDA, CDR2 SQIVND (reference sequence). The CDR3 is CASSKVGTGPTYEQYF. In nucleotides, the CDR3 is TGTGCCAGTAGTAAGGTAGGGACAGGGCCAACCTACGAGCAGTACTTC. Looking up the rest from reference TRBV19 and TRBJ2-7 gives the full variable domain: DGGITQSPKYLFRKEGQNVTLSCEQNLNHDAMYWYRQDPGQGLRLIYYSQIVNDFQKGDIAEGYSVSREKKESFPLTVTSAQKNPTAFYLCASSKVGTGPTYEQYFGPGTRLTVT.

The gene calls are TRBV7-8 and TRBJ1-2; 9 bases match TRBD1. The CDR3 is 15 amino acids. The V segment lost 1 base and the J segment 3 bases; nucleotides outside the gene matches: 3. CDR1 is SGHVS and CDR2 is FQNEAQ in the germline V gene. CDR3 sequence (DNA): TGTGCCAGCAGCTTAGGGACAGGGGTCGACTATGGCTACACCTTC. Its protein is CASSLGTGVDYGYTF.

This chain links TRBV2 with TRBJ1-5; D remains unclear. This CDR3 has 14 amino acids. Trimming took 6 bases from V and 4 from J, leaving 13 bases between them. Per germline, CDR1 SNHLY and CDR2 FYNNEI. CDR3 protein: CASRDWTGNQPQHF. The CDR3 nucleotides read TGTGCCAGCAGAGACTGGACTGGGAATCAGCCCCAGCATTTT.

This rearrangement joins TRBV7-8 to TRBJ1-3; TRBD1 might be the D (5 bases). CDR3 size: 16 residues. Germline CDR1 SGHVS, CDR2 FQNEAQ. Trimming stripped 3 bases from V and 0 bases from J, with 12 bases between. CDR3 coding DNA: TGTGCCAGCAGCTTGGGTCAGGGAACCTCTGGAAACACCATATATTTT. This encodes CASSLGQGTSGNTIYF.

V and J are TRBV5-1 and TRBJ2-1, with 12 positions matching TRBD2. Looked up from germline, CDR1 is SGHRS and CDR2 is YFSETQ. This CDR3 spans 17 amino acids. Unmatched junction bases numbered 9, after V lost 0 bases and J lost 8 bases. CDR3 residues: CASSLAGTSGPTDEQFF. In DNA form, the CDR3 reads TGCGCCAGCAGCTTGGCCGGGACTAGCGGGCCTACCGATGAGCAGTTCTTC.

The J gene is TRBJ2-7, the V gene TRBV29-1; TRBD1 aligns across 12 bases. Trimming took 7 bases from V and 7 from J; bases not matched to a gene: 8. Germline CDR1 reads SQVTM; CDR2 reads ANQGSEA. The CDR3 runs to 13 residues. CDR3 amino acids: CSAPGQGAREQYF. The CDR3 DNA is TGCAGCGCCCCGGGACAGGGGGCGCGTGAGCAGTACTTC.

This clone was observed once. V usage is TRBV5-8 and J usage is TRBJ1-4; maybe TRBD1 (5 bases). Trimming removed 3 bases from V and 6 bases from J, with 21 bases in between. Looked up from germline, CDR1 is SGHTS and CDR2 is YDEGEE. This CDR3 spans 17 amino acids. This CDR3 is CASSSVRSSGPHEKLFF. The CDR3 DNA follows: TGTGCCAGCAGCTCAGTGAGGTCGTCAGGGCCCCATGAAAAACTGTTTTTT.

V and J are TRBV14 and TRBJ2-1, with D maybe TRBD2 (5 bases). The CDR3 spans 14 residues. V was shortened by 6 bases and J by 5 bases, with 14 bases between the two germline ends. Germline CDR1 and CDR2: SGHDN and FVKESK. CDR3 loop: CASRRELTDNEQFF. The CDR3 DNA sequence: TGTGCCAGCAGGAGGGAACTTACGGACAATGAGCAGTTCTTC.

V and J are TRBV4-2 and TRBJ1-6; a possible D gene is TRBD1 (5 bases). V lost 0 bases, J lost 7 bases, and 13 bases lay in between. Per the germline V gene, CDR1 is LGHNA and CDR2 is YNFKEQ. The CDR3 length is 16 residues. CDR3 bases: TGTGCCAGCAGCCAAGATCCGGACACGATGAATTCACCCCTCCACTTT. This gives the protein CASSQDPDTMNSPLHF.

This rearrangement joins TRBV7-9 to TRBJ2-7; D is possibly TRBD1 (6 bases). This CDR3 comprises 15 residues. V shed 0 bases and J shed 2 bases, with 11 bases lying between them. Germline-derived CDR1 and CDR2 are SEHNR and FQNEAQ (reference sequence). The CDR3 region is CASSLASGHTYEQYF. In nucleotides, the CDR3 is TGTGCCAGCAGCTTAGCTTCGGGACACACCTACGAGCAGTACTTC.

The rearrangement joins TRBV9 to TRBJ1-6, with no clear D. CDR3 length equals 15 residues. V lost 3 bases and J 4 bases, leaving 11 bases between the germline ends. Germline V gene sequence: CDR1 SGDLS, CDR2 YYNGEE. This chain's CDR3 is CASSESGFYNSPLHF. The DNA for the CDR3 is TGTGCCAGCAGCGAGTCCGGGTTTTATAATTCACCCCTCCACTTT.

This rearrangement joins TRBV12-3 or TRBV12-4 to TRBJ2-5, with D maybe TRBD1 (6 bases). This CDR3 is built from 13 residues. V was shortened by 6 bases and J by 4 bases, with 12 bases between the two germline ends. The CDR3 region has the DNA TGTGCCAGCAGATCTCAGGGGTCAGAGACCCAGTACTTC. Its translation is CASRSQGSETQYF.

V gene TRBV9 combines with J gene TRBJ2-1; 8 positions match TRBD1. V shed 4 bases and J 5 bases; nucleotides not matched to a gene: 8. The CDR3 contains 15 residues. The germline V gene encodes CDR1 SGDLS and CDR2 YYNGEE. The DNA of the CDR3 is TGTGCCAGCAGCCATGCGGACAGGGTAGACAATGAGCAGTTCTTC. It yields the protein CASSHADRVDNEQFF.

The gene calls are TRBV12-3 or TRBV12-4 and TRBJ1-2, with 9 positions matching TRBD1. V shed 6 bases, J shed 8 bases, and the junction held 4 bases outside the gene matches. CDR3 length: 12 amino acids. CDR3 region: CASRPDRGGYTF. The CDR3 DNA reads TGTGCCAGCAGACCGGACAGGGGCGGCTACACCTTC.

V is TRBV4-1 and J is TRBJ1-3, with D possibly TRBD1 on 5 matching bases. From germline, CDR1 is MGHRA and CDR2 YSYEKL. The V end was cut by 4 bases, the J end by 0 bases, with 13 bases between. CDR3 length: 16 amino acids. CDR3 protein: CASSPFQGSSGNTIYF. The CDR3 DNA reads as TGCGCCAGCAGCCCGTTCCAGGGCAGCTCTGGAAACACCATATATTTT.

V gene TRBV5-1 combines with J gene TRBJ2-5; 7 bases map to TRBD1. V lost 0 bases to trimming and J lost 5 bases; unmatched junction nucleotides: 4. Germline values: CDR1 SGHRS, CDR2 YFSETQ. The CDR3 length is 14 residues. CDR3 nucleotides: TGCGCCAGCAGCTTGGGACAGGGATTTGAGACCCAGTACTTC. It codes for CASSLGQGFETQYF.

The rearrangement uses TRBV28 and TRBJ1-2; 8 bases fit TRBD1. CDR1 and CDR2 (germline): MDHEN, SYDVKM. The CDR3 contains 16 residues. With V trimmed by 3 bases and J by 1 base, 7 bases remained unmatched. The CDR3 reads CASSFAGGKINYGYTF. The DNA for the CDR3 is TGTGCCAGCAGTTTTGCAGGGGGCAAGATTAACTATGGCTACACCTTC.

The gene calls are TRBV7-8 and TRBJ1-2, with a tentative D call TRBD1 (6 bases). The V end was cut by 4 bases, the J end by 2 bases, with 17 bases between. CDR1 and CDR2 (germline): SGHVS, FQNEAQ. This CDR3 is 16 amino acids long. The CDR3 DNA sequence: TGTGCCAGCAGCTCGCCCGGCGTAACAGGGAACTATGGCTACACCTTC. Translation gives CASSSPGVTGNYGYTF.

V gene TRBV5-1 combines with J gene TRBJ1-2, with 7 bases aligning to TRBD1. Germline loops: CDR1 SGHRS, CDR2 YFSETQ. The CDR3 runs 15 residues. The junction had 10 bases not matched to a gene; V was cut back by 4 bases and J by 4 bases. CDR3 in DNA: TGCGCCAGCAGCCCGGAGACAGGGTACGGCTATGGCTACACCTTC. Its translation is CASSPETGYGYGYTF.

The chain employs TRBV19 and TRBJ2-2, with 8 bases identical to TRBD2. The germline gives CDR1 LNHDA, CDR2 SQIVND (reference sequence). The V segment lost 3 bases and the J segment 0 bases; nucleotides outside the gene matches: 3. This CDR3 has 16 residues. CDR3 residues: CASSMSGGSNTGELFF. CDR3 sequence (DNA): TGTGCCAGTAGTATGAGCGGGGGATCGAACACCGGGGAGCTGTTTTTT.

The chain joins TRBV4-1 to TRBJ2-7; the match to TRBD1 covers 7 bases. Germline V gene sequence: CDR1 MGHRA, CDR2 YSYEKL. V lost 5 bases and J lost 2; bases outside the gene matches: 12. This CDR3 comprises 16 residues. CDR3 residues: CASSVRLGTDTYEQYF. CDR3 in DNA: TGCGCCAGCAGCGTACGTTTAGGGACAGATACCTACGAGCAGTACTTC.

This chain uses TRBV6-6 with TRBJ1-4; the match to TRBD1 covers 8 bases. Germline CDR1 MNHNY, CDR2 SVGAGI (reference sequence). V lost 5 bases and J lost 5; bases outside the gene matches: 1. The CDR3 length is 13 residues. The CDR3 reads CASSNRGNEKLFF. Here the CDR3 DNA reads TGTGCCAGCAGTAACAGGGGGAATGAAAAACTGTTTTTT.